A selection of T cell receptor beta chains follows, all from one sample in a study of blood T cell repertoires in COVID-19. The data were produced by immunoSEQ multiplex PCR, yet TCRdb's version contains in-frame clones alone and is incomplete. This table holds 400,000 or so clones, about nine tenths found once. The sequenced sample was peripheral blood. All receptors come from a woman aged 35 to 49 with COVID-19, enrolled during active disease. The CDR3 runs from the conserved cysteine through the conserved F or W. The D gene is left open where the match is weak. Clone sizes are given selectively: once, few, many, or a class where the clone is expanded.

v_call	j_call	clone_size	d_call	cdr3_nt	cdr3_aa
TRBV11-1	TRBJ2-3	.	.	TGTGCCAGCAGCTACCCCCCGGGGTCCACAGATACGCAGTATTTT	CASSYPPGSTDTQYF
TRBV5-4	TRBJ1-6	.	.	TGTGCCAGCAGCCCCAGGGATAATTCACCCCTCCACTTT	CASSPRDNSPLHF
TRBV5-1	TRBJ2-3	.	TRBD2	TGCGCCAGCAGCTCCGGGACTAGCGGTTCAGATACGCAGTATTTT	CASSSGTSGSDTQYF
TRBV28	TRBJ1-1	.	.	TGTGCCAGCAGGTTACAGGGTAGAAGGGCTGAAGCTTTCTTT	CASRLQGRRAEAFF
TRBV7-2	TRBJ1-1	once	.	TGTGCCAGCAGCTTAGAGCGAGGCAGAATCGCGTTCTTT	CASSLERGRIAFF
TRBV19	TRBJ2-2	.	.	TGTGCCAGTACCCCAGGGAAGATGGGGGCGGGCACCGGGGAGCTGTTTTTT	CASTPGKMGAGTGELFF
TRBV6-4	TRBJ2-2	.	TRBD2	TGTGCCAGCAGGCGGGAGATTAACACCGGGGAGCTGTTTTTT	CASRREINTGELFF
TRBV9	TRBJ2-7	.	TRBD2	TGTGCCAGCAGCGTAGGCATAGGTAGCGGGGGCTCACGCTACGAGCAGTACTTC	CASSVGIGSGGSRYEQYF
TRBV29-1	TRBJ2-1	.	.	TGCAGCCTCGGGGGTCCCTACAATGAGCAGTTCTTC	CSLGGPYNEQFF
TRBV10-3	TRBJ1-5	.	TRBD1	TGTGCCATCAACGACAGGGGGCGAGGTCAGCCCCAGCATTTT	CAINDRGRGQPQHF
TRBV10-3	TRBJ1-1	.	.	TGTGCCATCAGTGAGCCAGGGCCGAACACTGAAGCTTTCTTT	CAISEPGPNTEAFF
TRBV6-2/TRBV6-3	TRBJ1-2	.	.	TGTGCCAGCAGTTACCCAGTCGGCAGGGAAGATGGCTACACCTTC	CASSYPVGREDGYTF
TRBV28	TRBJ1-2	.	.	TGTGCCAGCACTTCGCCGGGCCGGGATGGCTATGGCTACACCTTC	CASTSPGRDGYGYTF